This TCR beta chain derives from a study of T cell changes during pregnancy in multiple sclerosis. The protocol was immunoSEQ multiplex PCR, while the TCRdb copy is restricted to in-frame clones and leaves out a portion. The data show about 40,000 clones, around 92% seen once. Germline values: CDR1 SGHNT, CDR2 YYREEE (reference sequence). The CDR3 has 14 residues. The V and J ends lost 4 bases and 2 bases respectively, with 13 bases between them. This clone turned up a few times. The J gene is TRBJ2-7, the V gene TRBV5-4, with a tentative D call TRBD2 (5 bases). The specimen comprised CD4+ T cells from peripheral blood mononuclear cells, sampled after pregnancy. The receptor was derived from a female donor with multiple sclerosis, enrolled in a pregnancy study. The CDR3 DNA sequence: TGTGCCAGCAGCGTAGGACTTCTACCCTACGAGCAGTACTTC. This encodes CASSVGLLPYEQYF.